The T cell receptor beta chain described here comes from a study of T cells expressing NK-cell markers. Study details: Repertoire data for TCR beta were derived from sorted T cells (CD3+CD56+NKG2C+, CD3+CD56+NKG2C- and CD3+CD56-NKG2C+). Study-level findings and limits: CD8+ T cells in six donors included dominant NKG2C+ clonotypes at roughly 1.0-7.0%. A handful of donors showed these clonotypes also leading the CD3+CD56-NKG2C+ fraction.

UMIs accompanied the 5'RACE template switching by which TCR beta cDNA was made. TCRdb processed the 5' RACE reads again and assigns one entry to each CDR3 protein, with no DNA. In total, the table holds 300,000 or so distinct CDR3 sequences. There are 16 residues in the CDR3. The germline CDR1 and CDR2 sequences are DFQATT and SNEGSKA (reference sequence). Points on this clonotype: What it binds is not known.

V usage is TRBV20-1 and J usage is TRBJ2-1; TCRdb's assignment of TRBD2 cannot be checked, as there is no DNA. The sequencing sample was made of blood T cells: a sorted CD56 or NKG2C T cell subset, CD4+ or CD8+ T cells, or bulk PBMC T cells (not recorded which). The clonotype was recovered from a woman aged 18-70 years in good health. The CDR3 sequence: CSAGGVTSGSENEQFF.